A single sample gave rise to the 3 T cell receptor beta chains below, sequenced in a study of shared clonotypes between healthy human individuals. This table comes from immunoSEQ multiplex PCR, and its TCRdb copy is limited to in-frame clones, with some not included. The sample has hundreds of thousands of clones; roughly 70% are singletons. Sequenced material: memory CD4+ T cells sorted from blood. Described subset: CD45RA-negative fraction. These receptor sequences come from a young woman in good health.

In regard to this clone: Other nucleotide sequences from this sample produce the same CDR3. The CDR3 DNA reads TGTGCCAGCAGTGTAGGCCAAGAGACCCAGTACTTC. Translation: CASSVGQETQYF. The chain is built from TRBV2 and TRBJ2-5; D is unclear. Germline assignment: CDR1 SNHLY and CDR2 FYNNEI. V was trimmed by 4 bases and J by 1 base, leaving 4 bases between them. This CDR3 contains 12 residues.

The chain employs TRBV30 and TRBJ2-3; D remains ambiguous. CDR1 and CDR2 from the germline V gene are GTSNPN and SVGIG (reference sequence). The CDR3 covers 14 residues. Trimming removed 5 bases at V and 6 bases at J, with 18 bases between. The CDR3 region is CAWVSGVTQDTQYF. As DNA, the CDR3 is TGTGCCTGGGTATCTGGGGTCACCCAGGATACGCAGTATTTT.

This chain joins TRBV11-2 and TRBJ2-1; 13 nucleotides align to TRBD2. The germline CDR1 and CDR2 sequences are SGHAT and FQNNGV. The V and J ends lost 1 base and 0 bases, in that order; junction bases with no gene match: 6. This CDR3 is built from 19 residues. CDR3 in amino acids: CASSLGLAGGPSSYNEQFF. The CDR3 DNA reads TGTGCCAGCAGCTTAGGACTAGCGGGAGGCCCGAGCTCCTACAATGAGCAGTTCTTC.